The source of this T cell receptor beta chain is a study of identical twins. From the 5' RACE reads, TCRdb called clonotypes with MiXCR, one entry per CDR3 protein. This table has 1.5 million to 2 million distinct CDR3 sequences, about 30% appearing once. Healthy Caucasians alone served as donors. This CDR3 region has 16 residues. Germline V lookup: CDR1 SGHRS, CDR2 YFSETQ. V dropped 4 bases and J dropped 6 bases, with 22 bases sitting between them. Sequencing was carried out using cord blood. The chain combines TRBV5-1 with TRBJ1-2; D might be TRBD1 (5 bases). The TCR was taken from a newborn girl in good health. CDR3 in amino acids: CASSLTKTAVLDGYTF. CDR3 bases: TGCGCCAGCAGCCTTACCAAGACAGCTGTTCTAGATGGCTACACCTTC.